This TCR beta chain was recorded in a study of blood T cell repertoires in COVID-19. Study in general: The samples span acute and convalescent COVID-19 from the United States, Italy and Spain. Sample material is recorded as cDNA or gDNA derived from T cells, B-cell-depleted T cells, or PBMCs.

Authors' processing steps: Amplification from reference gene primers served as the basis for estimated nucleated cell counts. TCRdb's table, derived via immunoSEQ multiplex PCR, lists solely in-frame clones and lacks some. Clone size and the V and J calls come from that table; the DNA yielded D and trimming. Here the sample spans 220,000 or so clones, approximately 81% being singletons. Germline loops: CDR1 LNHNV, CDR2 YYDKDF (reference sequence). The V and J ends lost 3 bases and 3 bases respectively, with 15 bases between them. This CDR3 region has 15 residues. The sequenced material came from peripheral blood. This TCR derives from a man aged 25-40 years with active or convalescent COVID-19. The chain carries TRBV15 and TRBJ2-7, with D perhaps TRBD2 (6 bases). The CDR3 reads CATSSPRREVYEQYF. The CDR3 nucleotides are TGTGCCACCAGCAGTCCGCGCAGGGAGGTCTACGAGCAGTACTTC.